Listed below are T cell receptor beta chains from one sample, sequenced in a study of cytomegalovirus exposure and HLA in healthy donors. Here immunoSEQ multiplex PCR was the method, and the copy in TCRdb shows in-frame clones only, minus some. The sample records some 120,000 clones, around three quarters being singletons. The specimen sequenced was PBMCs. These receptors all come from a man younger than 45 in good health and CMV-seronegative. The conserved cysteine and the conserved F or W are not part of the CDR3 here.

V: TRBV9
CDR3: ASNPVTGGNEDTQY

V: TRBV5-4
CDR3: ASSLEAFVGAGGTEAF

V: TRBV5-1
CDR3: ASNRAEIDEQF

V: TRBV18
CDR3: ASSPREAGSYEQY

V: TRBV15
CDR3: ATSRDLSSLTDTQY

V: TRBV7-2
CDR3: ASRTTGLGNEQF

V: TRBV6-6
CDR3: ASRGLETQY

V: TRBV27
CDR3: ASRQGKGTEAF

V: TRBV6-5
CDR3: ASSDPGQGTDTQY

V: TRBV6-1
CDR3: ASSEFPRGETQY

V: TRBV5-4
CDR3: ASSLNRGRTGELF

V: TRBV10-3
CDR3: AIRRWGDTDTQY

V: TRBV29-1
CDR3: SVEGGRGLGSEAF

V: TRBV7-3
CDR3: ASSLGTGANTGELF

V: TRBV4-2
CDR3: ASSQAAGQGVSPLH

V: TRBV28
CDR3: ASSFNRGTDTQY

V: TRBV5-1
CDR3: ASSLVSLLEGDTEAF

V: TRBV7-9
CDR3: ASSLGGLQEEQY

V: TRBV6-5
CDR3: ASSRPYNEQF

V: TRBV28
CDR3: ASSISGNYEQY

V: TRBV4-3
CDR3: ASSQGGRPGKPQH

V: TRBV19
CDR3: ASMRVTGELF

V: TRBV19
CDR3: ASSIGQSSGNTIY

V: TRBV5-1
CDR3: ASILIATGRYYEQY

V: TRBV16
CDR3: ASSQFRGADAF

V: TRBV11-2
CDR3: ASSLSPQGVNEQF

V: TRBV18
CDR3: ASSRTPSAGENEQF

V: TRBV5-4
CDR3: ASSSVSNTEAF

V: TRBV5-3
CDR3: ARSTSGGSTDTQY

V: TRBV9
CDR3: ASSVGGGASSGNTIY

V: TRBV7-9
CDR3: ASSLAGQGDYGYT

V: TRBV9
CDR3: ASSVGVATSTDTQY

V: TRBV19
CDR3: ASSITGGNTGELF

V: TRBV10-3
CDR3: AISESRLAGGEQY

V: TRBV10-3
CDR3: AIRQGSNQPQH

V: TRBV11-3
CDR3: ASSLGDRNTEAF

V: TRBV19
CDR3: ASNSDRGSYNEQF

V: TRBV5-4
CDR3: ASSLAKGGGTYEQY

V: TRBV10-3
CDR3: AISEEGGRSLGYT

V: TRBV6-4
CDR3: ASSAAWSGQSGTQY

V: TRBV29-1
CDR3: SVDPGQWTSEPF

V: TRBV5-8
CDR3: ASSRDRAYGYT

V: TRBV5-4
CDR3: ASRSGGLAGGDTQY

V: TRBV6-6
CDR3: ASGSSYEQY

V: TRBV19
CDR3: ASSISRGETQY

V: TRBV7-9
CDR3: ASTPQDFGNSPLH

V: TRBV7-7
CDR3: ASSAGTGNSPLH

V: TRBV30
CDR3: AWSVRQGRMNTEAF

V: TRBV6-1
CDR3: ASSESYIRQF

V: TRBV10-1
CDR3: ASSESLAVNTGELF

V: TRBV2
CDR3: ASSGEGVYGYT

V: TRBV14
CDR3: ASSQELADTQY

V: TRBV27
CDR3: ASSPRAGFVYEQF

V: TRBV28
CDR3: ASSLRRDTQY

V: TRBV30
CDR3: AWSVGGSSYEQY

V: TRBV19
CDR3: ASSATGTSGTRHNEQF

V: TRBV7-6
CDR3: ASSFGDRTQRAF

V: TRBV25-1
CDR3: ASSDPGMSYEQY

V: TRBV28
CDR3: ASSFEQRYGYT

V: TRBV12-1
CDR3: ASSLRDRSPMNTEAF